This entry lists 31 T cell receptor beta chains sequenced from one sample in a study of shared clonotypes between healthy human individuals. As defined, naive CD8 cells were CD45RO-negative and positively selected for CCR7, with terminally differentiated effector memory CD45RA+ cells excluded. Sequencing used immunoSEQ multiplex PCR; TCRdb keeps in-frame clones, though not all of them. Here the sample spans roughly 2.1 million clones, 85% to 95% being singletons. Sample: naive CD8+ T cells from PBMCs. The source is a man aged 18 to 29 in good health. Some clones in this sample may be carry-over from other donors' samples.

The rearrangement joins TRBV28 to TRBJ2-1; no firm D call. The CDR3 contains 12 residues. V shed 5 bases and J shed 5 bases, with 7 bases lying between them. Germline CDR1 and CDR2: MDHEN and SYDVKM. Here the CDR3 reads CASSPQNNEQFF. The CDR3 DNA follows: TGTGCCAGCAGTCCCCAGAACAATGAGCAGTTCTTC.

The chain has TRBV9 and TRBJ2-7; 8 bases align to TRBD2. Germline V CDR1 and CDR2: SGDLS, YYNGEE. Trimming cost V 0 bases and J 5 bases; bases outside gene matches: 4. This CDR3 spans 14 amino acids. This CDR3 reads CASSVGGRSHEQYF. The CDR3, as DNA: TGTGCCAGCAGCGTAGGCGGGAGGTCCCACGAGCAGTACTTC.

This clone has a single count. CDR3 sequence reads: CASSSIARENTGELFF. CDR3 coding DNA: TGTGCCAGCAGTTCCATAGCAAGGGAGAACACCGGGGAGCTGTTTTTT. The V call is TRBV28, the J call TRBJ2-2; no definite D call. In germline, CDR1 is MDHEN, CDR2 SYDVKM. Trimming removed 4 bases from V and 1 base from J, with 13 bases in between. This CDR3 is built from 16 residues. Filled out from reference TRBV28 and TRBJ2-2, the complete variable domain reads DVKVTQSSRYLVKRTGEKVFLECVQDMDHENMFWYRQDPGLGLRLIYFSYDVKMKEKGDIPEGYSVSREKKERFSLILESASTNQTSMYLCASSSIARENTGELFFGEGSRLTVL.

The V call is TRBV5-1, the J call TRBJ2-1; 8 bases map to TRBD2. The CDR3 has 14 residues. The junction had 8 bases not matched to a gene; V was cut back by 5 bases and J by 7 bases. The germline V gene encodes CDR1 SGHRS and CDR2 YFSETQ. In DNA form, the CDR3 reads TGCGCCAGCAGTCCGGGACTAGGTAAAAATGAGCAGTTCTTC. This gives the protein CASSPGLGKNEQFF. The whole variable domain, filled in from reference TRBV5-1 and TRBJ2-1, reads KAGVTQTPRYLIKTRGQQVTLSCSPISGHRSVSWYQQTPGQGLQFLFEYFSETQRNKGNFPGRFSGRQFSNSRSEMNVSTLELGDSALYLCASSPGLGKNEQFFGPGTRLTVL.

The chain uses TRBV9 and TRBJ1-1, with a possible D match to TRBD1 (5 bases). Trimming took 0 bases from V and 6 from J, leaving 15 bases between them. CDR1 SGDLS and CDR2 YYNGEE come from the germline V gene. The CDR3 contains 15 residues. CDR3 coding DNA: TGTGCCAGCAGCGTAGACTCAGGGCTGGTGGCTGAAGCTTTCTTT. Amino acid sequence: CASSVDSGLVAEAFF.

The chain links TRBV21-1 to TRBJ1-4. TRBV21-1 is marked as a pseudogene. This CDR3 has 17 residues. The CDR3 sequence is CASSNPGQLSGEEKLFF. The DNA for the CDR3 is TGTGCCAGCAGCAACCCGGGACAATTATCGGGGGAGGAAAAACTGTTTTTT.

The sample holds a few counts of this clone. This sample includes further DNA sequences coding for the same CDR3. The chain recombines TRBV9 with TRBJ1-5; TRBD1 agrees at 10 bases. The V gene end was trimmed by 3 bases and the J gene end by 2 bases; junction bases not matched to a gene: 2. The CDR3 has 15 residues. The germline V gene has CDR1 SGDLS and CDR2 YYNGEE. CDR3 sequence (DNA): TGTGCCAGCAGCGAGGGGACAGGGGGCAATCAGCCCCAGCATTTT. It codes for CASSEGTGGNQPQHF.

The gene calls are TRBV28 and TRBJ2-7; a possible D gene is TRBD2 (5 bases). The V end was cut by 3 bases, the J end by 6 bases, with 12 bases between. The CDR3 loop spans 13 amino acids. Germline CDR1 MDHEN, CDR2 SYDVKM. The CDR3 nucleotides are TGTGCCAGCAGTTTGGGCCTAGCTGCCGAGCAGTACTTC. Residues: CASSLGLAAEQYF.

The chain carries TRBV7-9 and TRBJ2-7, with D possibly matching TRBD1 (6 bases). This CDR3 contains 14 residues. The V and J ends lost 1 base and 3 bases respectively, with 10 bases between them. The germline CDR1 and CDR2 sequences are SEHNR and FQNEAQ (reference sequence). The CDR3 DNA reads TGTGCCAGCAGCTTAGTAGGGGACAACTACGAGCAGTACTTC. This translates into CASSLVGDNYEQYF.

The chain combines TRBV5-6 with TRBJ2-5; tentative D call: TRBD1 (5 bases). The CDR3 has 14 residues. The germline gives CDR1 SGHDT, CDR2 YYEEEE. The V end lost 2 bases, the J end lost 2 bases, and 10 bases lay between the germline ends. CDR3 in DNA: TGTGCCAGCAGCTTCTTACAGGAGCAAGAGACCCAGTACTTC. As protein: CASSFLQEQETQYF.

The chain recombines TRBV11-2 with TRBJ2-2; TRBD1 matches 7 bases. Germline trimming cut 4 bases from V and 4 bases from J; bases unmatched to any gene: 6. Per the germline V gene, CDR1 is SGHAT and CDR2 is FQNNGV. This CDR3 is built from 15 residues. The DNA of the CDR3 is TGTGCCAGCAGCTACCGGGACAGCATCACCGGGGAGCTGTTTTTT. It encodes CASSYRDSITGELFF.

This rearrangement joins TRBV4-3 to TRBJ2-5; 7 nucleotides agree with TRBD2. With 5 bases clipped from V and 5 bases from J, the junction kept 8 bases outside the gene matches. CDR1 and CDR2 (germline): LGHNA, YSLEER. CDR3 length: 14 residues. The CDR3 sequence is CASSAMGEGETQYF. The CDR3, as DNA: TGCGCCAGCAGCGCCATGGGGGAGGGTGAGACCCAGTACTTC.

The genes are TRBV29-1 and TRBJ2-7, with D tentatively TRBD2 (5 bases). Per germline, CDR1 SQVTM and CDR2 ANQGSEA. The V gene lost 6 bases and the J gene lost 2 bases, with 20 bases spanning the gap. The CDR3 spans 15 residues. CDR3 loop: CSVSGSPPVPYEQYF. In DNA, the CDR3 is TGCAGCGTGAGCGGAAGTCCGCCCGTGCCCTACGAGCAGTACTTC.

This rearrangement joins TRBV5-8 to TRBJ2-1; 8 bases agree with TRBD1. The CDR3 totals 16 residues. Germline values: CDR1 SGHTS, CDR2 YDEGEE. J lost 4 bases, V lost 2 bases, and 8 bases had no gene match. As DNA, the CDR3 is TGTGCCAGCAGCTTCCGGACAGGGATAATTTACAATGAGCAGTTCTTC. Its protein product is CASSFRTGIIYNEQFF.

The V call is TRBV27, the J call TRBJ2-1; D is possibly TRBD2 (6 bases). The CDR3 totals 15 residues. The germline V and J ends were trimmed by 4 bases and 3 bases, with 13 bases remaining between them. Germline V gene lookup returns CDR1 MNHEY and CDR2 SMNVEV (reference sequence). CDR3 region: CASSSVGGSYNEQFF. The CDR3 bases are TGTGCCAGCAGTTCCGTAGGAGGGAGCTACAATGAGCAGTTCTTC.

The chain combines TRBV30 with TRBJ1-6, with no clear D. CDR3 length: 17 residues. In germline, CDR1 is GTSNPN, CDR2 SVGIG (reference sequence). Deletions cut 4 bases from V and 0 bases from J, with 16 bases between. The CDR3: CAWNGVGSSSYNSPLHF. As DNA, the CDR3 is TGTGCCTGGAACGGCGTCGGCTCGAGCTCCTATAATTCACCCCTCCACTTT.

In its sample, this clone was seen once. The genes are TRBV11-1 and TRBJ2-1; 9 nucleotides match TRBD1. The CDR3 contains 15 residues. Germline CDR1 SGHAT, CDR2 FQDESV (reference sequence). J gave up 2 bases and V 5 bases, and 4 bases lay outside the gene matches. For the CDR3, the DNA is TGTGCCAGCAGCGGTAGACAGGGGGCCTACAATGAGCAGTTCTTC. Protein product: CASSGRQGAYNEQFF.

This chain uses TRBV27 with TRBJ2-1; D not certain. Between the trimmed V and J ends, which lost 5 bases and 9 bases, there was a span of 14 bases. CDR3 length: 13 amino acids. Germline V gene lookup returns CDR1 MNHEY and CDR2 SMNVEV (reference sequence). CDR3 sequence: CASSLPPAGEQFF. The CDR3, as DNA: TGTGCCAGCAGTCTCCCCCCAGCCGGTGAGCAGTTCTTC.

The V call is TRBV7-7, the J call TRBJ1-6; the D is unclear. The V end was cut by 5 bases, the J end by 10 bases, with 9 bases between. Germline CDR1 and CDR2: SSHAT and FNYEAQ (reference sequence). The CDR3 consists of 12 residues. CDR3 sequence reads: CASSPEGSPLHF. The CDR3 coding sequence is TGTGCCAGCAGCCCAGAAGGCTCACCCCTCCACTTT.

V gene TRBV7-8 combines with J gene TRBJ1-1, with D possibly matching TRBD1 (5 bases). CDR3 length equals 13 residues. The germline V and J ends were trimmed by 6 bases and 1 base, with 9 bases remaining between them. Germline V lookup: CDR1 SGHVS, CDR2 FQNEAQ. CDR3 region: CASRGTRNTEAFF. DNA of the CDR3: TGTGCCAGCAGGGGGACGAGGAACACTGAAGCTTTCTTT.

This chain uses TRBV5-6 with TRBJ2-7, with D possibly TRBD1 on 6 matching bases. This CDR3 region has 13 residues. V was cut by 4 bases and J by 1 base, with 9 bases left in between. Germline CDR1 reads SGHDT; CDR2 reads YYEEEE. CDR3 loop: CASSDRNSYEQYF. CDR3 nucleotides: TGTGCCAGCAGCGACAGGAATTCCTACGAGCAGTACTTC.

The genes are TRBV6-4 and TRBJ2-1; the D gene is possibly TRBD2 (5 bases). The CDR3 extends over 14 amino acids. Trimming left V 7 bases short and J 6 bases short, with 16 bases between. CDR1 and CDR2 (germline): MRHNA, SNTAGT. CDR3 sequence reads: CASTEAPGGNEQFF. CDR3 nucleotides: TGTGCCAGCACGGAGGCCCCCGGCGGCAATGAGCAGTTCTTC.

The chain employs TRBV4-3 and TRBJ1-5, with a weak D call TRBD1 (6 bases). CDR1 is LGHNA and CDR2 is YSLEER in the germline V gene. Trimming took 0 bases from V and 5 from J, leaving 11 bases between them. The CDR3 sequence is 15 residues long. The DNA of the CDR3 is TGCGCCAGCAGCCAAGATCGCGGGGGCGATCAGCCCCAGCATTTT. Translation gives CASSQDRGGDQPQHF.

In this sample, this clone turned up once. The V call is TRBV11-2, the J call TRBJ2-5; tentatively, D is TRBD1 (5 bases). Germline lookup yields CDR1 SGHAT and CDR2 FQNNGV. V shed 5 bases and J shed 1 base, with 8 bases lying between them. The CDR3 consists of 13 residues. The CDR3 reads CASSGAGQETQYF. The CDR3 region has the DNA TGTGCCAGCAGCGGGGCAGGCCAAGAGACCCAGTACTTC. Full variable domain (remainder filled in from reference TRBV11-2 and TRBJ2-5): EAGVAQSPRYKIIEKRQSVAFWCNPISGHATLYWYQQILGQGPKLLIQFQNNGVVDDSQLPKDRFSAERLKGVDSTLKIQPAKLEDSAVYLCASSGAGQETQYFGPGTRLLVL.

The chain employs TRBV5-6 and TRBJ2-1; 9 nucleotides line up with TRBD2. The CDR3 loop spans 15 amino acids. V lost 0 bases and J lost 4; bases outside the gene matches: 2. The germline V gene has CDR1 SGHDT and CDR2 YYEEEE. As DNA, the CDR3 is TGTGCCAGCAGCTTGGGGACTAGCGCATACAATGAGCAGTTCTTC. As protein: CASSLGTSAYNEQFF.

The genes are TRBV27 and TRBJ1-5, with D uncertain. Trimming took off 2 bases at V and 6 bases at J, with 8 bases between the two ends. CDR1 MNHEY and CDR2 SMNVEV come from the germline V gene (reference sequence). This CDR3 region has 13 residues. The CDR3 nucleotides are TGTGCCAGCAGTTTAAGTTCGCGTCAGCCCCAGCATTTT. This sequence encodes CASSLSSRQPQHF.

V usage is TRBV7-7 and J usage is TRBJ2-2; the match to TRBD2 covers 10 bases. Germline-derived CDR1 and CDR2 are SSHAT and FNYEAQ (reference sequence). The CDR3 covers 16 residues. Trimming removed 2 bases from V and 8 bases from J; junction bases left unmatched: 8. This CDR3 is CASSLRLAGDFGELFF. CDR3 nucleotides: TGTGCCAGCAGCTTACGGCTAGCGGGAGATTTTGGGGAGCTGTTTTTT.

This clone was counted only a few times. The chain combines TRBV27 with TRBJ2-7, with D perhaps matching TRBD2 (6 bases). Per germline, CDR1 MNHEY and CDR2 SMNVEV (reference sequence). The CDR3 length is 14 residues. V was trimmed by 8 bases and J by 2 bases, leaving 16 bases between them. This CDR3 reads CASGRRDSAYEQYF. The CDR3 DNA is TGTGCCAGCGGCCGCCGGGACTCCGCCTACGAGCAGTACTTC.

Notes on this clone: This same CDR3 is encoded by further DNA sequences in the sample. The chain recombines TRBV5-6 with TRBJ2-7, with D unclear. Trimming took off 4 bases at V and 0 bases at J, with 8 bases between the two ends. Germline V lookup: CDR1 SGHDT, CDR2 YYEEEE. The CDR3 sequence is 13 residues long. CDR3 nucleotides: TGTGCCAGCAGCCTCGTGGCCTCCTACGAGCAGTACTTC. Protein sequence: CASSLVASYEQYF.

This clone showed up just once. The chain carries TRBV27 and TRBJ2-6, with D uncertain. Trimming cost V 3 bases and J 6 bases, with 12 bases left between them. The CDR3 totals 15 residues. Per germline, CDR1 MNHEY and CDR2 SMNVEV (reference sequence). The CDR3 here is CASSLIPPEANVLTF. The DNA of the CDR3 is TGTGCCAGCAGTTTGATCCCCCCCGAGGCCAACGTCCTGACTTTC.

The J gene is TRBJ2-1, the V gene TRBV5-1, with 15 positions matching TRBD2. The CDR3 runs to 17 residues. The V and J ends lost 0 bases and 3 bases, in that order; junction bases with no gene match: 1. Germline-derived CDR1 and CDR2 are SGHRS and YFSETQ. In DNA form, the CDR3 reads TGCGCCAGCAGCTTGGAGGGACTAGCGGGAGGCTACAATGAGCAGTTCTTC. Amino acids: CASSLEGLAGGYNEQFF.